The clone carrying this T cell receptor beta chain was observed a handful of times. Its antigen is currently unknown. TCRdb passed the 5' RACE reads through MiXCR, listing each CDR3 protein once. The data hold roughly 500,000 distinct CDR3 sequences, with just over 20% observed a single time. The junction had 12 bases not matched to a gene; V was cut back by 0 bases and J by 4 bases. The CDR3 covers 17 residues. The V gene's germline CDR1 is SGHKS and CDR2 YYEKEE (reference sequence). This specimen comes from a study of T-cell memory formation after mild COVID-19. Notes on the study in general: Clones contracting day 15 to 85 were balanced CD4/CD8; later expanders leaned CD4+.

Sequencing input: PBMCs or a T cell subset sorted from them (not recorded which). This clonotype originated in an adult woman who had mild COVID-19 (a few samples of this study predate the infection). Cell type and time point are not known. The chain joins TRBV5-5 to TRBJ2-7, with TRBD1 matching over 8 bases. CDR3 loop: CASSLGQGARIVYEQYF. Here the CDR3 DNA reads TGTGCCAGCAGCTTGGGCCAGGGGGCGCGCATAGTTTACGAGCAGTACTTC. Filled out from reference TRBV5-5 and TRBJ2-7, the complete variable domain reads DAGVTQSPTHLIKTRGQQVTLRCSPISGHKSVSWYQQVLGQGPQFIFQYYEKEERGRGNFPDRFSARQFPNYSSELNVNALLLGDSALYLCASSLGQGARIVYEQYFGPGTRLTVT.